This paragraph reports one TCR beta chain. Its antigen is still unknown. Nothing much larger sits one base from this clone, and base qualities are not available. This same CDR3 is encoded by further DNA sequences in the sample. These data belong to a study of shared clonotypes between healthy human individuals (TCRdb year 2020). Notes on the research overall: The cohort comprised a couple of women and a few men aged 18 to 49 years. Blood TCR repertoires of a handful of healthy adults were deeply sequenced to estimate repertoire size and the extent of clonotype sharing between individuals. To increase sequencing depth and limit assay-specific biases, TCR repertoire library preparation and sequencing were carried out by different laboratories using diverse techniques. Per donor, leukapheresis produced somewhere between about 0.94 and 9 billion PBMCs. Here is what the overall study found, with its caveats: Only blood was sampled, and tissue TCR repertoires likely differ from those in blood. Because the study included only a small number of donors, the genetic and exposure-history diversity represented was limited. Based on pairwise subsampling, the degree of clonotype sharing among donors was expected to be affected by sequencing depth.

The trim is 3 bases for V and 6 bases for J, with a gap of 7 bases between the germline ends. The germline V gene (reference sequence) gives CDR1 as LNHDA and CDR2 as SQIVND. The CDR3 has 12 amino acids, counting the end cysteine and phenylalanine. The only DNA kept is the CDR3, 36 bases in frame from the first base. TCR CDR3 regions were amplified from genomic DNA by multiplex PCR using the deep immunoSEQ assay. Extracted genomic DNA from each cell subset was distributed evenly across all wells of several immunoSEQ 96-well plates, and each plate was treated as a replicate. Each replicate PCR for unsorted PBMC received 300 to 350 ng genomic DNA, equal to about 30,000 T cell genomes. Ten immunoSEQ deep assay plates were used to sequence the unsorted PBMC genomic DNA. The purified libraries were quantified using a Qubit 3.0 fluorometer, sized with a Bioanalyzer 2100, and then quantified again using the KAPA Library Quantification kit. Each immunoSEQ 96-well plate was sequenced on its own single-read 150-cycle Illumina NextSeq 550 flow cell. The original methods were these. Because the immunoSEQ output held only junctional sequences and lacked quality scores, the filtering could not match the filtering applied to full-length reads. To assign V/J genes and CDR3, sequences were annotated using PyIR, a Python wrapper for IgBLAST v1.9, with IMGT germline references. Reads with weak V/J assignments (E-value above 1e-6), missing CDR3, stop codons, out-of-frame junctions, or ambiguous translated residues were removed. V3J clonotypes were defined as sequences sharing the same inferred V gene, J gene, and CDR3 amino acid sequence. To compute the percentage overlap between repertoires, the number of shared unique clonotypes was divided by the size of the smaller repertoire. Repertoire richness was assessed with RTK rarefaction, the Chao1 estimator, and Recon v2.1 estimates of unobserved clonotypes. Drawn from immuneACCESS, this table holds only the in-frame rearrangements with V and J called that TCRdb kept. Clones are partly lost; checked studies trace under half to an unresolved V gene and leave the rest unexplained. V and J calls and clone size are as listed in that table; D and trimming were resolved from the DNA. Recorded for this sample are about 600,000 clones; around 76% of them occurred a single time. In total, the top ten clones hold more than 10% of the sample.

Healthy HIV-negative adults with no recently reported acute infections or vaccinations were included as donors. Every donor was a Caucasian adult residing in Nashville, Tennessee, USA. For unsorted samples, approximately 81 million PBMCs were counted, and genomic DNA was extracted using the QIAamp DNA Blood Mini kit. Blood was obtained by leukapheresis, after which PBMCs were separated by Ficoll-Histopaque density gradient centrifugation and cryopreserved in liquid nitrogen vapor phase. The chain was built from TRBV19 and TRBJ2-3, with the identity of the D gene unclear. The sequence was obtained from a woman aged 40 to 50 in good health. Some clones in this sample may be carry-over from other donors' samples. Sequenced sample: PBMCs. The DNA reads TGTGCCAGTAGTATTGGTGGGGATACGCAGTATTTT. Translation gives CASSIGGDTQYF.